This TCR beta chain was captured in a study of cytomegalovirus exposure and HLA in healthy donors. PCR amplification relied on 60 Vbeta primers (plus 13 Jbeta primers). Profiling relied on immunoSEQ multiplex PCR, and the TCRdb table lists in-frame clones only, not all of them. This table has approximately 150,000 clones, roughly 80% appearing once. Points from the study as a whole: Reported results showed that the classifier diagnosed cytomegalovirus status with high specificity and sensitivity. The study carried out a later analysis of TCR beta sequences. It associated some 17,000 of them with specific HLA alleles at a false discovery rate of 0.05.

Remarks on this clone: No antigen is known for it.

The clonotype comes from a male donor in good health and CMV-seronegative. The sequenced sample consisted of PBMCs.

DNA of the CDR3: TGTGCCAGCAGCCCACAGGGGCCAAATGAAAAACTGTTTTTT. It yields the protein CASSPQGPNEKLFF. This chain uses TRBV7-9 with TRBJ1-4, with TRBD1 identical over 7 bases. There are 14 residues in the CDR3. J was trimmed by 5 bases and V by 5 bases; bases with no gene match: 5. Per the germline V gene, CDR1 is SEHNR and CDR2 is FQNEAQ (reference sequence).